This entry concerns a single TCR beta chain. Its antigen is undetermined. These data are taken from a study of cytomegalovirus exposure and HLA in healthy donors. Study observations and caveats: Reported performance of the classifier showed diagnosis of cytomegalovirus status with high specificity and sensitivity.

It was with 60 Vbeta and 13 Jbeta primers that the PCR ran. Here immunoSEQ multiplex PCR was the method, and the copy in TCRdb shows in-frame clones only, minus some. The sample lists some 120,000 clones; approximately 68% were seen once. Trimming took 5 bases from V and 6 from J, leaving 16 bases between them. Germline V gene data show CDR1 as SNHLY and CDR2 as FYNNEI. This CDR3 comprises 14 residues. This chain joins TRBV2 and TRBJ1-1; D is unclear. The receptor comes from a man under 40 in good health and CMV-seropositive. The sample comprised PBMCs. CDR3 sequence (DNA): TGTGCCAGCAGTCCCGACCCTATTAGCGCTGAAGCTTTCTTT. This translates into CASSPDPISAEAFF.